This T cell receptor (beta chain) stems from a study of blood T cells in healthy people across ages. Findings and limits, study-wide: Samples with more naive T cells showed higher observed beta diversity.

There are 15 residues in the CDR3. Trimming shortened V by 1 base and J by 2 bases, and 15 bases separated the two germline ends. The V gene's germline CDR1 is DFQATT and CDR2 SNEGSKA (reference sequence). This clonotype turned up a few times. Its antigen is currently unknown. Then a second PCR, running about 6 to 11 cycles, was carried out with a sample-barcoded 5' primer and a J-beta primer mix. TCRdb called the 5' RACE reads again in MiXCR, with one record for every CDR3 protein. The sample yields 700,000 to 900,000 distinct CDR3 sequences, around half seen once. The chain combines TRBV20-1 with TRBJ2-7, with D uncertain. Source material: blood. The clonotype comes from an elderly man in good health. The CDR3 here is CSARGPGLNAYEQYF. The CDR3 DNA reads as TGCAGTGCTAGAGGCCCCGGGCTAAACGCCTACGAGCAGTACTTC.